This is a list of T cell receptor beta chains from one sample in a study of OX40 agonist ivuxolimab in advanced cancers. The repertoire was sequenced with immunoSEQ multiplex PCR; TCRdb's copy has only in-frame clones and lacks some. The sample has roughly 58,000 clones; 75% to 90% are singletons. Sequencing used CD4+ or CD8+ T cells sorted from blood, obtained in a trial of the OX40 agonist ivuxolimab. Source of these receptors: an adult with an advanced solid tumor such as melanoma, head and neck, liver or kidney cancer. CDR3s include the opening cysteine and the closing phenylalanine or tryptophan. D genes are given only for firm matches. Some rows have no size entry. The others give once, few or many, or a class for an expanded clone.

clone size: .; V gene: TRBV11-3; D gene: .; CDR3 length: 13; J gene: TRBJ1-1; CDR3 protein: CASSTGQSTEAFF; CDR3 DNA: TGTGCCAGCAGCACAGGACAGTCCACTGAAGCTTTCTTT
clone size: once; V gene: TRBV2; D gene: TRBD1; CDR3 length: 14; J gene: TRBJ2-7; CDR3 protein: CASTLTGSSYEQYF; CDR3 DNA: TGTGCCAGCACTCTGACAGGGAGCTCCTACGAGCAGTACTTC
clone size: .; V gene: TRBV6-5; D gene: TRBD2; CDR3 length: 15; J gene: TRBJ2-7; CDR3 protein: CASSYGSSGSYEQYF; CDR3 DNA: TGTGCCAGCAGTTACGGTTCTAGCGGGAGCTACGAGCAGTACTTC
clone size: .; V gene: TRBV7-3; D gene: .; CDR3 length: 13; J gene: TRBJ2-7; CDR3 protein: CASSATPIHEQYF; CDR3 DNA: TGTGCCAGCTCGGCGACTCCCATCCACGAGCAGTACTTC
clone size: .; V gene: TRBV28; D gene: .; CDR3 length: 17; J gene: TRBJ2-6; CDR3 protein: CASSPNLGAPGANVLTF; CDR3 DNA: TGTGCCAGCAGTCCAAACTTAGGAGCTCCCGGGGCCAACGTCCTGACTTTC
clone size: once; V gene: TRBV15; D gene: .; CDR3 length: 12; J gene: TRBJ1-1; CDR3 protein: CATSRPNTEAFF; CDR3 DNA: TGTGCCACCAGCAGACCGAACACTGAAGCTTTCTTT
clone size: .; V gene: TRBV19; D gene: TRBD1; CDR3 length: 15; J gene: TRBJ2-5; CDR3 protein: CASSKRDRGPETQYF; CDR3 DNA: TGTGCCAGTAGTAAAAGGGACAGGGGGCCCGAGACCCAGTACTTC
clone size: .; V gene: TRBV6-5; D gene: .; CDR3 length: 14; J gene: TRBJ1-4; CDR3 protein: CASRTQGGTEKLFF; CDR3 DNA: TGTGCCAGCAGGACTCAGGGAGGGACTGAAAAACTGTTTTTT
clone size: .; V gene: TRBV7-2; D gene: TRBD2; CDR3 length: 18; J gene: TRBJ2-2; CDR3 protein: CASSLTSGRAIYTGELFF; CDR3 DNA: TGTGCCAGCAGCCTAACTAGCGGGAGGGCCATTTACACCGGGGAGCTGTTTTTT
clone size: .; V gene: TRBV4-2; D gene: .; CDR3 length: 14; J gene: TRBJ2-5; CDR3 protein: CASSQARYQETQYF; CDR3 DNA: TGTGCCAGCAGCCAAGCACGGTACCAAGAGACCCAGTACTTC
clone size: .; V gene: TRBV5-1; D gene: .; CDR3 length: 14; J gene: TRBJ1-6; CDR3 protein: CASSSGRENSPLHF; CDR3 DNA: TGCGCCAGCAGCTCGGGACGGGAGAATTCACCCCTCCACTTT
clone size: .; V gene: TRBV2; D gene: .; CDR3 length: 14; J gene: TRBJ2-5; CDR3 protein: CASRGLTRSETQYF; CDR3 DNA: TGTGCCAGCAGGGGCCTGACTAGGTCTGAGACCCAGTACTTC
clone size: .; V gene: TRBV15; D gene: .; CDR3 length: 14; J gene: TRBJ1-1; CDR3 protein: CATSRDFTNTEAFF; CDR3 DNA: TGTGCCACCAGCAGAGACTTTACGAACACTGAAGCTTTCTTT
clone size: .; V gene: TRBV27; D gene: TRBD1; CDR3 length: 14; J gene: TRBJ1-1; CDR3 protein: CASRLGQMNTEAFF; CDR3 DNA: TGTGCCAGCAGGCTGGGACAGATGAACACTGAAGCTTTCTTT
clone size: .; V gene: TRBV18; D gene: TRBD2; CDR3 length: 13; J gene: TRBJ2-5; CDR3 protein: CASSLSGGETQYF; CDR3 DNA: TGTGCCAGCTCCCTCTCCGGGGGGGAGACCCAGTACTTC
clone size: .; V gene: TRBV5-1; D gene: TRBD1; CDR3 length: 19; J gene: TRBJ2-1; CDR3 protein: CASSLSQGAARASYNEQFF; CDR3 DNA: TGCGCCAGCAGCCTTTCACAGGGGGCGGCGCGGGCCAGCTACAATGAGCAGTTCTTC
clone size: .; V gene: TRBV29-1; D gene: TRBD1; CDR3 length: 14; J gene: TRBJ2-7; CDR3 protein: CSVKRQGDSYEQYF; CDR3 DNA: TGCAGCGTTAAAAGACAGGGGGACTCCTACGAGCAGTACTTC
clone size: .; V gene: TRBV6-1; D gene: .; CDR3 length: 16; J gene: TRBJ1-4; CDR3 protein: CASSAAGWQGSEKLFF; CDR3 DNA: TGTGCCAGCAGTGCCGCAGGATGGCAGGGGAGTGAAAAACTGTTTTTT
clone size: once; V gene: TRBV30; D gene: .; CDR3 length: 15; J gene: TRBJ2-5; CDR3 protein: CAWSAPRTEGETQYF; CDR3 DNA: TGTGCCTGGAGTGCACCTAGGACAGAAGGAGAGACCCAGTACTTC
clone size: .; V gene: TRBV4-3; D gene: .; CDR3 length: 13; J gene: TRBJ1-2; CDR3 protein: CASSQAGYGGYTF; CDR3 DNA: TGCGCCAGCAGCCAGGCAGGATACGGCGGCTACACCTTC
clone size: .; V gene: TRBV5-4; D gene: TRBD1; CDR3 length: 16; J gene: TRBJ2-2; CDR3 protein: CASSANRGTNTGELFF; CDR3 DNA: TGTGCCAGCAGCGCCAACAGGGGTACGAACACCGGGGAGCTGTTTTTT
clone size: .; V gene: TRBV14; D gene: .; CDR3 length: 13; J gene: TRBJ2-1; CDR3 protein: CASSQVDLNEQFF; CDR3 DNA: TGTGCCAGCAGCCAAGTGGATTTGAATGAGCAGTTCTTC
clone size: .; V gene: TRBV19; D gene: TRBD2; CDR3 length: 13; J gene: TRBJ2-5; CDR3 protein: CASSSREVQTQYF; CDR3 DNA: TGTGCCAGTAGTAGCCGGGAGGTGCAGACCCAGTACTTC
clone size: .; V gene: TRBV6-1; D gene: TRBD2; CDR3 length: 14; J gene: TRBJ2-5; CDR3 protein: CASTPPGGIETQYF; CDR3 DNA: TGTGCCAGCACTCCCCCCGGGGGGATCGAGACCCAGTACTTC
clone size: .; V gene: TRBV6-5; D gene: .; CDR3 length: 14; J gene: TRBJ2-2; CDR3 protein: CASSYSSGAGELFF; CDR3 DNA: TGTGCCAGCAGTTACTCGTCGGGAGCCGGGGAGCTGTTTTTT